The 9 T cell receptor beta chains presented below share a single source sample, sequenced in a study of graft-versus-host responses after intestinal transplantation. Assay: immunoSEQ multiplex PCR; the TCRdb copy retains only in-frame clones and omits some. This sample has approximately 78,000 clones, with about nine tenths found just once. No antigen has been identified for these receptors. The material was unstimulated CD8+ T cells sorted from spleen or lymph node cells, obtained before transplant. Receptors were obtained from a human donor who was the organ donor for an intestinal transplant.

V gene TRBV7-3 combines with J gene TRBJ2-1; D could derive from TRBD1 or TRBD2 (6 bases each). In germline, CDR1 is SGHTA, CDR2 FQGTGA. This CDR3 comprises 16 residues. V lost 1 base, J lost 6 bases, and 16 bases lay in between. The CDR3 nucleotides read TGTGCCAGCAGCTTAATCGGAGGGGGAGTATCCAATGAGCAGTTCTTC. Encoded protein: CASSLIGGGVSNEQFF.

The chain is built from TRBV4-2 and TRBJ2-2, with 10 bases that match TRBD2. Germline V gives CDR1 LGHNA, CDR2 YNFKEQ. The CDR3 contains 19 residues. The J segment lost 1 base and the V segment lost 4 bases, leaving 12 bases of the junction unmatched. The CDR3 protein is CASSRENHSGGRNTGELFF. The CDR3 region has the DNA TGTGCCAGCAGCCGCGAAAACCATAGCGGGGGGCGGAACACCGGGGAGCTGTTTTTT.

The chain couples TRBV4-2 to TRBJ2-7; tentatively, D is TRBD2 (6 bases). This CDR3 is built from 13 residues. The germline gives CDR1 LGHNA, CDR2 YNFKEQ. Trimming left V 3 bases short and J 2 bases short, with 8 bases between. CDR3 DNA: TGTGCCAGCAGCCAGGGGGGTACCTACGAGCAGTACTTC. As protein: CASSQGGTYEQYF.

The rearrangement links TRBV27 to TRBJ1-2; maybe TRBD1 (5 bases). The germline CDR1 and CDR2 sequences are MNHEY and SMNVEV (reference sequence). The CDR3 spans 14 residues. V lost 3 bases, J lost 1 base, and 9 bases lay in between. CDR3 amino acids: CASSLGDSNYGYTF. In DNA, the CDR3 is TGTGCCAGCAGTTTGGGAGACAGTAACTATGGCTACACCTTC.

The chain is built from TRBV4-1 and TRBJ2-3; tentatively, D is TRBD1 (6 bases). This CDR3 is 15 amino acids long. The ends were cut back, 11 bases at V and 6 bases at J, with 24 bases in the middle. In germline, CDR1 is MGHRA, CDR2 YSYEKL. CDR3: CAAQGRDQGGDTQYF. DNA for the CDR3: TGCGCCGCCCAGGGGCGTGACCAGGGTGGGGATACGCAGTATTTT.

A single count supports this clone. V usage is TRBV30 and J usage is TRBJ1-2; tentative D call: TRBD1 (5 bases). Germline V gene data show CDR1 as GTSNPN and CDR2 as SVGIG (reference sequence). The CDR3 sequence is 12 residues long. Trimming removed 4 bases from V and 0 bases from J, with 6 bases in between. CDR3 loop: CAWIGANYGYTF. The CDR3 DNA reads TGTGCCTGGATAGGGGCTAACTATGGCTACACCTTC.

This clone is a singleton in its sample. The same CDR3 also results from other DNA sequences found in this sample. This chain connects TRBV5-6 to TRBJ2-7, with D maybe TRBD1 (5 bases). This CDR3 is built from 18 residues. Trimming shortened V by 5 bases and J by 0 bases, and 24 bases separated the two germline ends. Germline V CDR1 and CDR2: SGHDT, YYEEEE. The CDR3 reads CASSLTLPQGPISYEQYF. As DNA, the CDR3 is TGTGCCAGCAGTTTGACCCTACCCCAGGGTCCGATCTCCTACGAGCAGTACTTC. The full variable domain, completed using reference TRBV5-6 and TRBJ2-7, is DAGVTQSPTHLIKTRGQQVTLRCSPKSGHDTVSWYQQALGQGPQFIFQYYEEEERQRGNFPDRFSGHQFPNYSSELNVNALLLGDSALYLCASSLTLPQGPISYEQYFGPGTRLTVT.

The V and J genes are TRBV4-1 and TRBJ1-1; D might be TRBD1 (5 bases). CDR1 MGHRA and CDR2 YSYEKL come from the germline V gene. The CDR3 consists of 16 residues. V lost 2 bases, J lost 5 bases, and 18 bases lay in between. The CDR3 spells CASSQPLTEFGTEAFF. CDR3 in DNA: TGCGCCAGCAGCCAACCCTTGACAGAGTTCGGGACTGAAGCTTTCTTT.

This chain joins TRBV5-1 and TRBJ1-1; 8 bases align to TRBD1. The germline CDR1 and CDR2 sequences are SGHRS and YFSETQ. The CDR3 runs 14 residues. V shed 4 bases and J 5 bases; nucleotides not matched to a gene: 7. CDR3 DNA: TGCGCCAGCAGCCTAGGACAGGGAGGGACTGAAGCTTTCTTT. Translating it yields CASSLGQGGTEAFF.